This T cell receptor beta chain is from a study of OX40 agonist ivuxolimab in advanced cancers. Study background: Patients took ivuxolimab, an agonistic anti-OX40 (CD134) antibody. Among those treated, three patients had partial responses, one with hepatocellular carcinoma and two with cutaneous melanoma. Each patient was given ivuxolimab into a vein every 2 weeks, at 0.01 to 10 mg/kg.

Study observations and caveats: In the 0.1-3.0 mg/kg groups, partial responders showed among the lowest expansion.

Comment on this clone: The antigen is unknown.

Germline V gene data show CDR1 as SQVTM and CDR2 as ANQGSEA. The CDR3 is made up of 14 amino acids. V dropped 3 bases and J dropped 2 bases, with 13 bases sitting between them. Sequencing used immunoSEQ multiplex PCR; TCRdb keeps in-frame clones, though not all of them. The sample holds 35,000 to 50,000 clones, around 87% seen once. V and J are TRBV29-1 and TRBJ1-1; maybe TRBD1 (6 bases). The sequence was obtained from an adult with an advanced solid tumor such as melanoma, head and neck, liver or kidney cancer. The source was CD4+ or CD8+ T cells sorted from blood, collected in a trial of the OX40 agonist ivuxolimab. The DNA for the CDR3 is TGCAGCGTTGATCAGGGCAGGGGAAACACTGAAGCTTTCTTT. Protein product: CSVDQGRGNTEAFF.